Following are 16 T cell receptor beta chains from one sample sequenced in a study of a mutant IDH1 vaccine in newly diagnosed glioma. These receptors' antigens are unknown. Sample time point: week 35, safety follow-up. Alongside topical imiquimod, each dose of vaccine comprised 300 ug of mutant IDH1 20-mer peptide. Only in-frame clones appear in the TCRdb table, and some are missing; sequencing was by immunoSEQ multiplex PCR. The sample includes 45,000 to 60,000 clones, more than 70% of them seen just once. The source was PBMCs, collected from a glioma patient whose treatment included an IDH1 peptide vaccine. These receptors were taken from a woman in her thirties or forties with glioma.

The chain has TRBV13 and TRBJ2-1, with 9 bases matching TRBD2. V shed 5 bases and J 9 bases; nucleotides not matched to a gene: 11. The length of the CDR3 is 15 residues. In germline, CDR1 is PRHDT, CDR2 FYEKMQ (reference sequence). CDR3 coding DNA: TGTGCCAGCAGCCCCACGCTAGCGGGAACGTTTGAGCAGTTCTTC. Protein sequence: CASSPTLAGTFEQFF.

In DNA, the CDR3 is TGCAGCGCCGGACGGCTACAAGAGACCCAGTACTTC. Translating gives CSAGRLQETQYF. This chain uses TRBV29-1 with TRBJ2-5; D unclear. CDR1 SQVTM and CDR2 ANQGSEA come from the germline V gene. CDR3 size: 12 residues. V was clipped by 7 bases and J by 2 bases, with 11 bases between them.

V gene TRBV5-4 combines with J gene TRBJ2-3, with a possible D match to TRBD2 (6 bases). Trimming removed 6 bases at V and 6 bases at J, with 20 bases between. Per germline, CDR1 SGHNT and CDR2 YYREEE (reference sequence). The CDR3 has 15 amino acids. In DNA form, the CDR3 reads TGTGCCAGCACCCCCCAGGGCGGGATACGGGATACGCAGTATTTT. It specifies CASTPQGGIRDTQYF.

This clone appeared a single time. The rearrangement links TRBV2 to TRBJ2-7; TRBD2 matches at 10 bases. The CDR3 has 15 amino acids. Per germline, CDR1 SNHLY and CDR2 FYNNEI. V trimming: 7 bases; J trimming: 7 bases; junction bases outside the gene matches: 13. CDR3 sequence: CASNRIAGGPGEQYF. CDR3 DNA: TGTGCCAGCAACCGTATAGCGGGAGGTCCTGGGGAGCAGTACTTC.

CDR3 nucleotide sequence: TGCGCCAGCAGTCTGGGTAGCGGCCCGAAAGGCACAGATACGCAGTATTTT. It specifies CASSLGSGPKGTDTQYF. The chain has TRBV10-2 and TRBJ2-3, with D possibly matching TRBD2 (6 bases). This CDR3 contains 17 residues. Germline assignment: CDR1 WSHSY and CDR2 SAAADI. V was shortened by 5 bases and J by 1 base, with 19 bases between the two germline ends.

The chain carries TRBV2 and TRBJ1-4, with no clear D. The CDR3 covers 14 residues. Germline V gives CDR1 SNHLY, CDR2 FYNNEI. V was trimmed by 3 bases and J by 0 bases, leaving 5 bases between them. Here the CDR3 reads CASSDRSTNEKLFF. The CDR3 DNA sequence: TGTGCCAGCAGTGACAGGTCAACTAATGAAAAACTGTTTTTT. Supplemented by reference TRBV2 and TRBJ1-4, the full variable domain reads EPEVTQTPSHQVTQMGQEVILRCVPISNHLYFYWYRQILGQKVEFLVSFYNNEISEKSEIFDDQFSVERPDGSNFTLKIRSTKLEDSAMYFCASSDRSTNEKLFFGSGTQLSVL.

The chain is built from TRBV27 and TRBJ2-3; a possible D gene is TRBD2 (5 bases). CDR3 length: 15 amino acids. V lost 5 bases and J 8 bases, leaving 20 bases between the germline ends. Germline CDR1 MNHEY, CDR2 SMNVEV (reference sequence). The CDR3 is CASSPSGISTVTQYF. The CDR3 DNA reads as TGTGCCAGCAGTCCCAGCGGAATAAGCACGGTTACGCAGTATTTT.

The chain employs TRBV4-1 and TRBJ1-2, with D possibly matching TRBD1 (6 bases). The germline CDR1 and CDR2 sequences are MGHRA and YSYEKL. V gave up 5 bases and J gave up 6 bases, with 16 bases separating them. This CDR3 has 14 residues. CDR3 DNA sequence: TGCGCCAGCAGCTCCTCCGACAGGATTGATGGCTACACCTTC. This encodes CASSSSDRIDGYTF.

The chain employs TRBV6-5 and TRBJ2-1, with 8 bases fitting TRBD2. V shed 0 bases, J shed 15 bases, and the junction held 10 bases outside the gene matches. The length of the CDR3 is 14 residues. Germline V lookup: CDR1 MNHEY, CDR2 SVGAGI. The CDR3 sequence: CASSYSITSGSLFF. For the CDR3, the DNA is TGTGCCAGCAGTTACTCGATTACCAGCGGGAGTCTGTTCTTC.

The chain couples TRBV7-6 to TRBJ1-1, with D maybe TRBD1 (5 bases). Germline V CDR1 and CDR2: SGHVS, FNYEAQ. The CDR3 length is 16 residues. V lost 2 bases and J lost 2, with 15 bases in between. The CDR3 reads CASSLILGRTNTEAFF. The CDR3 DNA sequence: TGTGCCAGCAGCTTAATCTTGGGACGGACTAACACTGAAGCTTTCTTT.

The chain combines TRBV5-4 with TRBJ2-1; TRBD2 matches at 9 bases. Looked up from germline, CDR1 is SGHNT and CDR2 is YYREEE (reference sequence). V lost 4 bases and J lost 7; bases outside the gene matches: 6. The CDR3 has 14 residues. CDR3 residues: CASSLGTSRNEQFF. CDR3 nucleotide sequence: TGTGCCAGCAGCCTCGGGACTAGCAGGAATGAGCAGTTCTTC. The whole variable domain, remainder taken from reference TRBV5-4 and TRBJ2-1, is ETGVTQSPTHLIKTRGQQVTLRCSSQSGHNTVSWYQQALGQGPQFIFQYYREEENGRGNFPPRFSGLQFPNYSSELNVNALELDDSALYLCASSLGTSRNEQFFGPGTRLTVL.

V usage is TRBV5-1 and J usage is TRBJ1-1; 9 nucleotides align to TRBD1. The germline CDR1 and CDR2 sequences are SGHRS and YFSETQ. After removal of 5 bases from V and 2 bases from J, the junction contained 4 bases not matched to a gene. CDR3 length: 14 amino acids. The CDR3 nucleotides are TGCGCCAGCAGTGGGACAGGGATAAACACTGAAGCTTTCTTT. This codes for CASSGTGINTEAFF.

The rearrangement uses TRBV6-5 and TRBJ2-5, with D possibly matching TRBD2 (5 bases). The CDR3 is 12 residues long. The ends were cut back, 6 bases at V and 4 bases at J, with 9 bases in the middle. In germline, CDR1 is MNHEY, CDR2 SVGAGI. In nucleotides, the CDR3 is TGTGCCAGCAGAACACGGGGAGAGACCCAGTACTTC. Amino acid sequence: CASRTRGETQYF.

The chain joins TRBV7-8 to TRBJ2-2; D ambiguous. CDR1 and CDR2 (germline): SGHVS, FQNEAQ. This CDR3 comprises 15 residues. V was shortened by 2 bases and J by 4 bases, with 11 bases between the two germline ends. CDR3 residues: CASSLRSRVTGELFF. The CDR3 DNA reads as TGTGCCAGCAGCTTAAGGTCTCGCGTCACCGGGGAGCTGTTTTTT.

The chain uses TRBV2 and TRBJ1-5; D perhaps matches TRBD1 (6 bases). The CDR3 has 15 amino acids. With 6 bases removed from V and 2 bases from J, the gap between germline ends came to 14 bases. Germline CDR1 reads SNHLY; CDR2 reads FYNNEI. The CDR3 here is CASSVEGDRNQPQHF. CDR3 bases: TGTGCCAGCAGCGTGGAGGGGGATCGCAATCAGCCCCAGCATTTT.

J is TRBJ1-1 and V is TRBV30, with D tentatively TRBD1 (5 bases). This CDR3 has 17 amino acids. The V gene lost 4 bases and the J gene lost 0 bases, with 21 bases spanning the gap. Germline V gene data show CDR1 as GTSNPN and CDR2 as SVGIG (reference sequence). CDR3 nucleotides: TGTGCCTGGATCCCCCGAGGACACCCGAGCATGAACACTGAAGCTTTCTTT. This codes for CAWIPRGHPSMNTEAFF.